This TCR beta chain appears in the sequencing data of a study of blood T cell repertoires in COVID-19. Study as a whole: Researchers got acute and convalescent COVID-19 samples from the United States, Italy and Spain.

Per the original methods: Researchers report that nucleated cell counts were estimated from reference gene primer amplification. The repertoire was sequenced with immunoSEQ multiplex PCR; TCRdb's copy has only in-frame clones and lacks some. V and J calls and clone size follow that table, whereas D and trimming were derived from the DNA. The sample contains some 450,000 clones, 88% of which appear only once. The Seattle patients, enrolled during active infection, were followed longitudinally. This CDR3 is built from 14 residues. V lost 0 bases to trimming and J lost 11 bases; unmatched junction nucleotides: 12. The V gene's germline CDR1 is GTSNPN and CDR2 SVGIG (reference sequence).

Material for sequencing was peripheral blood. The receptor was derived from a woman aged 45-60 years with COVID-19, enrolled during active disease. This sequence joins TRBV30 and TRBJ1-1; TRBD1 matches at 7 bases. The CDR3 nucleotides read TGTGCCTGGAGTGTTTCGACAGGGATGAATAGGGCTTTCTTT. Protein: CAWSVSTGMNRAFF.